This TCR beta chain stems from a study of T cell changes during pregnancy in multiple sclerosis. Profiled with immunoSEQ multiplex PCR; TCRdb holds only in-frame clones, not every one. This table has about 110,000 clones, under 95% appearing once. V lost 5 bases and J lost 5; bases outside the gene matches: 6. CDR1 and CDR2 (germline): SGHTA, FQGNSA. CDR3 length: 14 residues. The origin of this receptor is a female donor with multiple sclerosis, enrolled in a pregnancy study. The chain links TRBV7-2 to TRBJ2-3, with TRBD1 identical over 8 bases. The sequenced sample was peripheral blood, obtained after pregnancy. The CDR3 DNA sequence: TGTGCCAGCAGCCCTACCAGGGGGCTAGATACGCAGTATTTT. Translating gives CASSPTRGLDTQYF.